The text below deals with one TCR beta chain. Its target is not known. The source of the sample is a study of response to subunit inactivated influenza vaccine. Overall study findings and caveats: Authors suggested each seasonal influenza vaccination recruits few new T cells.

TCRdb reprocessed the RT-PCR reads with MiXCR, giving one entry per CDR3 protein. The sample shows some 640,000 distinct CDR3 sequences, approximately 13% of them seen only once. This CDR3 is 14 amino acids long. The V end lost 3 bases, the J end lost 3 bases, and 12 bases lay between the germline ends. From germline, CDR1 is MGHRA and CDR2 YSYEKL. This material consisted of PBMCs from blood, taken 14 days before vaccination. This receptor was taken from a man between 45 and 60 years old who received an inactivated influenza vaccine. The V gene is TRBV4-1, the J gene TRBJ2-7, with a weak D call TRBD1 (6 bases). CDR3 sequence reads: CASSHRDTVYEQYF. For the CDR3, the DNA is TGCGCCAGCAGCCACCGGGACACCGTCTACGAGCAGTACTTC.